These 29 T cell receptor beta chains came from one sample sequenced in a study of CD8 T cells in Susac syndrome. Random hexamers primed reverse transcription of roughly 0.45 to 1 ug RNA. TCRdb fed the immunoSEQ multiplex PCR reads into MiXCR, producing one record per CDR3 protein. The sample comprises about 240,000 distinct CDR3 sequences, 90% to 96% of which are singletons, and 0.1% rests with the top ten. The sequenced sample was CD4+ T cells from PBMCs. Source of these receptors: a human donor with Susac syndrome.

This chain joins TRBV3-1 and TRBJ2-7; D gene unclear. The CDR3 has 13 residues. V was shortened by 4 bases and J by 3 bases, with 10 bases between the two germline ends. CDR1 is LGHDT, CDR2 YNNKEL, per germline (reference sequence). The CDR3 DNA follows: TGTGCCAGCAGCCCCAGGAACGGCTACGAGCAGTACTTC. It translates to CASSPRNGYEQYF.

The chain employs TRBV12-3 or TRBV12-4 and TRBJ1-1; D call uncertain. The CDR3 covers 14 residues. Trimming pared 4 bases from V and 9 bases from J, leaving 18 bases between. The CDR3 reads CASSYSDVREKAFF. DNA for the CDR3: TGTGCCAGCAGTTACAGTGACGTGAGAGAGAAAGCTTTCTTT.

V is TRBV5-4 and J is TRBJ2-2; D ambiguous. Deletions cut 1 base from V and 5 bases from J, with 12 bases between. This CDR3 spans 15 amino acids. Germline V CDR1 and CDR2: SGHNT, YYREEE (reference sequence). The CDR3: CASSLSLGATGELFF. Written as DNA, the CDR3 is TGTGCCAGCAGCTTGTCTTTAGGAGCTACCGGGGAGCTGTTTTTT.

The rearrangement links TRBV20-1 to TRBJ2-1; D unclear. The V gene's germline CDR1 is DFQATT and CDR2 SNEGSKA (reference sequence). The length of the CDR3 is 14 residues. Trimming left V 3 bases short and J 6 bases short, with 15 bases between. The CDR3 loop reads CSARYSNPPNEQFF. As DNA, the CDR3 is TGCAGTGCTAGGTATTCGAACCCCCCCAATGAGCAGTTCTTC.

The rearrangement links TRBV4-1 to TRBJ1-2; 8 bases agree with TRBD1. The trim removed 3 bases at V and 0 bases at J, leaving 12 bases unmatched. Germline values: CDR1 MGHRA, CDR2 YSYEKL. This CDR3 comprises 18 residues. In DNA form, the CDR3 reads TGCGCCAGCAGCCACCAACGGACAGGGTGGCTGCCTAACTATGGCTACACCTTC. The encoded protein is CASSHQRTGWLPNYGYTF.

The chain recombines TRBV29-1 with TRBJ2-5; TRBD2 is a possible D gene (6 bases). Germline CDR1 reads SQVTM; CDR2 reads ANQGSEA. V was trimmed by 2 bases and J by 1 base, leaving 8 bases between them. The CDR3 is 13 residues long. The CDR3 DNA follows: TGCAGCGTTGAAAGGACTATCCAAGAGACCCAGTACTTC. Protein product: CSVERTIQETQYF.

The CDR3 reads CASGDSNTGELFF. The CDR3 bases are TGTGCCAGCGGGGACAGTAACACCGGGGAGCTGTTTTTT. The rearrangement uses TRBV12-3 or TRBV12-4 and TRBJ2-2, with 7 bases that match TRBD1. The CDR3 totals 13 residues. Trimming removed 8 bases from V and 2 bases from J; junction bases left unmatched: 2.

The V call is TRBV29-1, the J call TRBJ2-4; the D gene is possibly TRBD1 (6 bases). Deletions cut 6 bases from V and 5 bases from J, with 11 bases between. This CDR3 region has 12 residues. Germline V CDR1 and CDR2: SQVTM, ANQGSEA. DNA for the CDR3: TGCAGCGTGGGGACACCAGAAAACATTCAGTACTTC. It yields the protein CSVGTPENIQYF.

The genes are TRBV12-3 or TRBV12-4 and TRBJ2-7; D uncertain. V dropped 3 bases and J dropped 6 bases, with 21 bases sitting between them. This CDR3 spans 16 amino acids. CDR3 coding DNA: TGTGCCAGCAGTTTGCCAGCGCCACCTCTTCCTCGCGAGCAGTACTTC. Residues: CASSLPAPPLPREQYF.

This rearrangement joins TRBV4-1 to TRBJ2-7; TRBD2 matches at 8 bases. V shed 0 bases and J 7 bases; nucleotides not matched to a gene: 8. Germline V CDR1 and CDR2: MGHRA, YSYEKL. The CDR3 contains 15 residues. Written as DNA, the CDR3 is TGCGCCAGCAGCCAAGATTTCAGCGGGAGTGGGGAGCAGTACTTC. Residues: CASSQDFSGSGEQYF.

In nucleotides, the CDR3 is TGTGCCACCAGTGATCCAACGGACAGGGCGAAAGAGACCCAGTACTTC. Amino acid sequence: CATSDPTDRAKETQYF. The rearrangement joins TRBV24-1 to TRBJ2-5; 8 bases line up with TRBD1. The V gene end was trimmed by 3 bases and the J gene end by 3 bases; junction bases not matched to a gene: 8. The CDR3 sequence is 16 residues long. The V gene's germline CDR1 is KGHDR and CDR2 SFDVKD.

This chain links TRBV20-1 with TRBJ2-7; D is tentatively TRBD1 or TRBD2 (5 bases each). Per germline, CDR1 DFQATT and CDR2 SNEGSKA (reference sequence). V lost 0 bases, J lost 2 bases, and 8 bases lay in between. This CDR3 is built from 13 residues. CDR3 protein: CSARDQGPYEQYF. The CDR3 coding sequence is TGCAGTGCTAGAGATCAGGGACCCTACGAGCAGTACTTC.

The chain combines TRBV20-1 with TRBJ2-7, with 9 bases identical to TRBD2. The CDR3 extends over 13 amino acids. Germline lookup yields CDR1 DFQATT and CDR2 SNEGSKA (reference sequence). V gave up 6 bases and J gave up 4 bases; unmatched junction bases: 7. The CDR3 loop is CSAHSGRGYEQYF. Written as DNA, the CDR3 is TGCAGTGCCCATAGCGGGAGAGGATACGAGCAGTACTTC.

The rearrangement joins TRBV25-1 to TRBJ2-5; 7 bases fit TRBD1. CDR3 length: 14 residues. J gave up 1 base and V 4 bases, and 3 bases lay outside the gene matches. The germline V gene has CDR1 MGHDK and CDR2 SYGVNS. CDR3 region: CASSVGTAQETQYF. CDR3 in DNA: TGTGCCAGCAGTGTAGGGACAGCCCAAGAGACCCAGTACTTC.

CDR3 DNA sequence: TGTGCCAGCTCAGCCAGGTCGCAGCTAAATTACAATGAGCAGTTCTTC. Protein: CASSARSQLNYNEQFF. This sequence joins TRBV18 and TRBJ2-1; D gene uncertain. Germline V lookup: CDR1 KGHSH, CDR2 LQKENI. The CDR3 has 16 residues. The V gene lost 5 bases and the J gene lost 4 bases, with 18 bases spanning the gap. The whole variable domain, remainder taken from reference TRBV18 and TRBJ2-1, is NAGVMQNPRHLVRRRGQEARLRCSPMKGHSHVYWYRQLPEEGLKFMVYLQKENIIDESGMPKERFSAEFPKEGPSILRIQQVVRGDSAAYFCASSARSQLNYNEQFFGPGTRLTVL.

This clonotype was recorded once. The J gene is TRBJ1-2, the V gene TRBV12-5, with unresolved D. CDR1 is LGHNT and CDR2 is FRNRAP in the germline V gene. Trimming took 2 bases from V and 5 from J, leaving 6 bases between them. The CDR3 spans 12 residues. CDR3 sequence (DNA): TGTGCTAGTGGTTTGTCGGCGTATGGCTACACCTTC. Its protein product is CASGLSAYGYTF.

This chain joins TRBV29-1 and TRBJ2-1; the match to TRBD2 covers 8 bases. V shed 3 bases and J 0 bases; nucleotides not matched to a gene: 13. Germline loops: CDR1 SQVTM, CDR2 ANQGSEA. This CDR3 spans 18 amino acids. For the CDR3, the DNA is TGCAGCGTTGAGTCGACTAGCGTGTTACGAAGCTCCTACAATGAGCAGTTCTTC. Amino acid sequence: CSVESTSVLRSSYNEQFF.

This chain joins TRBV20-1 and TRBJ2-3; D call uncertain. In germline, CDR1 is DFQATT, CDR2 SNEGSKA (reference sequence). The CDR3 spans 11 residues. Between the trimmed V and J ends, which lost 8 bases and 3 bases, there was a span of 9 bases. The CDR3 sequence is CSTIGTDTQYF. The CDR3 DNA reads as TGCAGTACAATAGGTACAGATACGCAGTATTTT.

The rearrangement links TRBV28 to TRBJ1-2; perhaps TRBD1 as D (6 bases). CDR3 length equals 18 residues. Looked up from germline, CDR1 is MDHEN and CDR2 is SYDVKM. V gave up 5 bases and J gave up 3 bases, with 25 bases separating them. This CDR3 reads CASSATGSLTPLHYGYTF. CDR3 in DNA: TGTGCCAGCAGTGCGACAGGTTCCCTTACTCCCCTTCACTATGGCTACACCTTC.

V and J are TRBV15 and TRBJ1-5; 8 bases fit TRBD1. This CDR3 contains 14 residues. Trimming at V came to 1 base and at J to 4 bases, leaving 0 bases not matched to a gene. Germline V gene data show CDR1 as LNHNV and CDR2 as YYDKDF (reference sequence). The CDR3 DNA reads as TGTGCCACCAGCAGAGGACAGGGGAATCAGCCCCAGCATTTT. This translates into CATSRGQGNQPQHF.

The genes are TRBV11-1 and TRBJ2-7; no firm D call. V was clipped by 4 bases and J by 4 bases, with 17 bases between them. The CDR3 contains 15 residues. Germline V CDR1 and CDR2: SGHAT, FQDESV (reference sequence). CDR3 bases: TGTGCCAGCAGCTATGGTACGGGCATGACTTACGAGCAGTACTTC. Translation gives CASSYGTGMTYEQYF.

The chain joins TRBV19 to TRBJ1-2; no clear D. This CDR3 is 13 amino acids long. The germline V and J ends were trimmed by 7 bases and 1 base, with 10 bases remaining between them. CDR1 and CDR2 (germline): LNHDA, SQIVND (reference sequence). Written as DNA, the CDR3 is TGTGCCAGTATAGATGGCGTTAACTATGGCTACACCTTC. It translates to CASIDGVNYGYTF. Together with reference TRBV19 and TRBJ1-2, the CDR3 gives the full variable domain: DGGITQSPKYLFRKEGQNVTLSCEQNLNHDAMYWYRQDPGQGLRLIYYSQIVNDFQKGDIAEGYSVSREKKESFPLTVTSAQKNPTAFYLCASIDGVNYGYTFGSGTRLTVV.

The rearrangement uses TRBV18 and TRBJ2-3; 10 nucleotides align to TRBD2. The V gene's germline CDR1 is KGHSH and CDR2 LQKENI. This CDR3 spans 17 amino acids. V was pared by 6 bases and J by 2 bases, with 11 bases of the junction left unmatched. The DNA of the CDR3 is TGTGCCAGCTCGTCACTCGCCGGGACTAGCGCCACAGATACGCAGTATTTT. Protein sequence: CASSSLAGTSATDTQYF. Combining the CDR3 with reference TRBV18 and TRBJ2-3 gives the whole variable domain NAGVMQNPRHLVRRRGQEARLRCSPMKGHSHVYWYRQLPEEGLKFMVYLQKENIIDESGMPKERFSAEFPKEGPSILRIQQVVRGDSAAYFCASSSLAGTSATDTQYFGPGTRLTVL.

The V and J genes are TRBV12-3 or TRBV12-4 and TRBJ1-2, with D possibly matching TRBD1 (5 bases). There are 14 residues in the CDR3. With 6 bases removed from V and 2 bases from J, the gap between germline ends came to 13 bases. Here the CDR3 reads CASSPGAANYGYTF. The CDR3 nucleotides read TGTGCCAGCAGCCCCGGGGCAGCAAACTATGGCTACACCTTC.

The sample holds a few counts of this clonotype. The chain links TRBV29-1 to TRBJ2-5; tentatively, D is TRBD1 or TRBD2 (5 bases each). This CDR3 spans 13 amino acids. Germline assignment: CDR1 SQVTM and CDR2 ANQGSEA. Trimming took 7 bases from V and 5 from J, leaving 17 bases between them. CDR3 amino acids: CSAEGVTGETQYF. Here the CDR3 DNA reads TGCAGCGCCGAAGGGGTCACGGGGGAGACCCAGTACTTC.

The J gene is TRBJ2-2, the V gene TRBV3-1; D uncertain. This CDR3 has 15 amino acids. Between the trimmed V and J ends, which lost 1 base and 3 bases, there was a span of 9 bases. Germline assignment: CDR1 LGHDT and CDR2 YNNKEL (reference sequence). CDR3 in DNA: TGTGCCAGCAGCCAAGTTCACGGGTACACCGGGGAGCTGTTTTTT. Its translation: CASSQVHGYTGELFF.

This clonotype was observed a single time. V is TRBV30 and J is TRBJ1-1; D remains unclear. The germline V and J ends were trimmed by 0 bases and 1 base, with 9 bases remaining between them. The germline gives CDR1 GTSNPN, CDR2 SVGIG (reference sequence). The CDR3 covers 14 residues. DNA of the CDR3: TGTGCCTGGAGTGTGGGCAGGTCGAACACTGAAGCTTTCTTT. It encodes CAWSVGRSNTEAFF.

The J gene is TRBJ1-4, the V gene TRBV6-5; D ambiguous. Trimming took 4 bases from V and 0 from J, leaving 9 bases between them. This CDR3 is built from 15 residues. Germline assignment: CDR1 MNHEY and CDR2 SVGAGI. The CDR3 DNA is TGTGCCAGCAGTTCCTATCTTGCAACTAATGAAAAACTGTTTTTT. Translation gives CASSSYLATNEKLFF.

V usage is TRBV28 and J usage is TRBJ2-7; D ambiguous. The CDR3 has 11 residues. From germline, CDR1 is MDHEN and CDR2 SYDVKM. V lost 5 bases and J lost 6, with 8 bases in between. CDR3: CASSGPREQYF. The CDR3 DNA reads TGTGCCAGCAGTGGCCCGCGCGAGCAGTACTTC.